A single sample gave rise to the 16 T cell receptor beta chains below, sequenced in a study of T cell repertoires in cytomegalovirus infection. Via MiXCR, TCRdb re-called the reads, giving one row per CDR3 protein. The data hold 640,000 or so distinct CDR3 sequences, with roughly 36% observed a single time. Their antigens are not known. The sample consisted of cultured PBMCs, taken from culture after CMV antigen stimulation. These receptors all stem from a human donor in good health (CMV status not recorded). Some clones in this sample may be carry-over from other donors' samples.

The CDR3 DNA is TGTGCTAGTGGTTTGGTACTTTCTGGGCGGAGATTCTACAATGAGCAGTTCTTC. Translation: CASGLVLSGRRFYNEQFF. The chain has TRBV12-5 and TRBJ2-1; no firm D call. V dropped 0 bases and J dropped 3 bases, with 18 bases sitting between them. The germline CDR1 and CDR2 sequences are LGHNT and FRNRAP. This CDR3 is 18 amino acids long. Using reference TRBV12-5 and TRBJ2-1 for the parts outside the CDR3, the full variable domain is DARVTQTPRHKVTEMGQEVTMRCQPILGHNTVFWYRQTMMQGLELLAYFRNRAPLDDSGMPKDRFSAEMPDATLATLKIQPSEPRDSAVYFCASGLVLSGRRFYNEQFFGPGTRLTVL.

The V call is TRBV7-8, the J call TRBJ1-2; no clear D. Trimming took off 5 bases at V and 0 bases at J, with 16 bases between the two ends. The CDR3 runs to 16 residues. CDR1 is SGHVS and CDR2 is FQNEAQ in the germline V gene. The CDR3 protein is CASSRQGRQTNYGYTF. The CDR3 nucleotides are TGTGCCAGCAGCCGCCAAGGACGGCAGACTAACTATGGCTACACCTTC.

The V call is TRBV7-4, the J call TRBJ1-2; 8 bases are a match to TRBD1. Unmatched junction bases numbered 3, after V lost 5 bases and J lost 4 bases. This CDR3 region has 13 residues. Germline V CDR1 and CDR2: SGHVT, SQSDAQ. The CDR3 spells CASSIQGVYGYTF. CDR3 nucleotide sequence: TGTGCCAGCAGCATACAGGGGGTCTATGGCTACACCTTC.

This clonotype was found many times. The genes are TRBV7-2 and TRBJ1-4; no firm D call. V was cut by 1 base and J by 12 bases, with 9 bases left in between. Germline loops: CDR1 SGHTA, CDR2 FQGNSA. The CDR3 runs 12 residues. The CDR3 sequence: CASSLGLGQLFF. The CDR3 bases are TGTGCCAGCAGCTTAGGGTTGGGCCAACTGTTTTTT.

The chain combines TRBV15 with TRBJ1-5; TRBD1 is a possible D gene (6 bases). The V end lost 0 bases, the J end lost 11 bases, and 14 bases lay between the germline ends. CDR1 LNHNV and CDR2 YYDKDF come from the germline V gene (reference sequence). CDR3 length equals 14 residues. This CDR3 reads CATSRDQAYRAQHF. Written as DNA, the CDR3 is TGTGCCACCAGCAGAGATCAGGCCTACAGGGCCCAGCATTTT.

The V call is TRBV28, the J call TRBJ2-1, with TRBD2 matching 7 bases. V gave up 3 bases and J gave up 7 bases; unmatched junction bases: 12. The germline gives CDR1 MDHEN, CDR2 SYDVKM. The CDR3 contains 16 residues. The CDR3 nucleotides are TGTGCCAGCAGTTTCGTCCCCAGCGGGGCCGGAAATGAGCAGTTCTTC. This translates into CASSFVPSGAGNEQFF.

V gene TRBV11-2 combines with J gene TRBJ2-1; TRBD2 matches at 9 bases. Germline assignment: CDR1 SGHAT and CDR2 FQNNGV. The CDR3 has 15 residues. V lost 6 bases and J lost 2; bases outside the gene matches: 5. CDR3 protein: CASSAGGPTYNEQFF. The CDR3 DNA is TGTGCCAGCAGTGCGGGAGGGCCGACCTACAATGAGCAGTTCTTC.

The table lists this clonotype with a few counts. The chain carries TRBV2 and TRBJ2-7; 9 bases are shared with TRBD2. The CDR3 consists of 18 residues. Trimming took 5 bases from V and 2 from J; bases not matched to a gene: 16. CDR1 is SNHLY and CDR2 is FYNNEI in the germline V gene. The CDR3 region is CASSYGTALAGNTYEQYF. CDR3 DNA: TGTGCCAGCAGTTACGGGACAGCTCTAGCGGGAAATACCTACGAGCAGTACTTC.

For this clonotype: Just one base apart from a much larger clone, this may be a read error. The V and J genes are TRBV7-2 and TRBJ2-2; 10 bases are a match to TRBD2. Germline V CDR1 and CDR2: SGHTA, FQGNSA. The trim removed 0 bases at V and 5 bases at J, leaving 9 bases unmatched. The CDR3 runs 18 residues. This CDR3 is CASSLASRLAGSTGELFF. CDR3 coding DNA: TGTGCCAGCAGCTTAGCTTCCCGACTAGCGGGCAGTACCGGGGAGCTGTTTTTT.

The chain recombines TRBV4-3 with TRBJ1-1; TRBD1 might be the D (5 bases). Germline CDR1 is LGHNA and CDR2 is YSLEER. The CDR3 spans 15 residues. Trimming stripped 0 bases from V and 3 bases from J, with 11 bases between. CDR3: CASSQEGRGDTEAFF. In DNA form, the CDR3 reads TGCGCCAGCAGCCAAGAAGGTCGGGGGGACACTGAAGCTTTCTTT.

The genes are TRBV6-2 or TRBV6-3 and TRBJ2-2; D is unclear. Germline V gives CDR1 MNHEY, CDR2 SVGEGT. The CDR3 totals 15 residues. The ends were cut back, 8 bases at V and 0 bases at J, with 13 bases in the middle. CDR3 in DNA: TGTGCCAGCCAATCGGGCAGCGCGAACACCGGGGAGCTGTTTTTT. Protein product: CASQSGSANTGELFF.

This clonotype was detected ten times or more. This chain connects TRBV7-2 to TRBJ2-2; 10 positions match TRBD1. The CDR3 sequence is 15 residues long. CDR1 and CDR2 from the germline V gene are SGHTA and FQGNSA. V lost 4 bases to trimming and J lost 3 bases; unmatched junction nucleotides: 2. The CDR3 nucleotides read TGTGCCAGCAGCTGGACAGGGGGGCACACCGGGGAGCTGTTTTTT. Protein: CASSWTGGHTGELFF.

There are many counts of this clonotype. V is TRBV7-8 and J is TRBJ2-7; 9 positions agree with TRBD2. Losses at the gene ends were 4 bases for V and 6 bases for J; bases not matched to a gene: 19. Germline assignment: CDR1 SGHVS and CDR2 FQNEAQ. The CDR3 covers 18 residues. For the CDR3, the DNA is TGTGCCAGCAGCTCGACAGGGAGAGTGGGACTAGCTAAGCCCGAGCAGTACTTC. The encoded protein is CASSSTGRVGLAKPEQYF.

The table lists this clonotype with a few counts. The genes are TRBV10-3 and TRBJ2-5; TRBD1 matches at 9 bases. Looked up from germline, CDR1 is ENHRY and CDR2 is SYGVKD. V shed 7 bases and J 5 bases; nucleotides not matched to a gene: 11. The CDR3 is 15 residues long. The CDR3 region is CAIKTQQGAGETQYF. DNA of the CDR3: TGTGCCATCAAAACCCAACAGGGGGCGGGGGAGACCCAGTACTTC.

This clonotype was counted at least ten times. The chain links TRBV7-2 to TRBJ2-1; 7 bases map to TRBD2. In germline, CDR1 is SGHTA, CDR2 FQGNSA. V was clipped by 5 bases and J by 4 bases; unmatched bases: 17. CDR3 size: 18 residues. The CDR3 nucleotides are TGTGCCAGCAGCCTCCGCCGGGACTACAACCCAAAGTACAATGAGCAGTTCTTC. Translated: CASSLRRDYNPKYNEQFF.

This sequence joins TRBV12-5 and TRBJ1-4, with TRBD1 identical over 7 bases. The CDR3 has 14 amino acids. Germline CDR1 is LGHNT and CDR2 is FRNRAP. The V and J ends lost 6 bases and 3 bases, in that order; junction bases with no gene match: 4. The chain's CDR3 is CASGRGTANEKLFF. Written as DNA, the CDR3 is TGTGCTAGTGGACGCGGGACAGCTAATGAAAAACTGTTTTTT.